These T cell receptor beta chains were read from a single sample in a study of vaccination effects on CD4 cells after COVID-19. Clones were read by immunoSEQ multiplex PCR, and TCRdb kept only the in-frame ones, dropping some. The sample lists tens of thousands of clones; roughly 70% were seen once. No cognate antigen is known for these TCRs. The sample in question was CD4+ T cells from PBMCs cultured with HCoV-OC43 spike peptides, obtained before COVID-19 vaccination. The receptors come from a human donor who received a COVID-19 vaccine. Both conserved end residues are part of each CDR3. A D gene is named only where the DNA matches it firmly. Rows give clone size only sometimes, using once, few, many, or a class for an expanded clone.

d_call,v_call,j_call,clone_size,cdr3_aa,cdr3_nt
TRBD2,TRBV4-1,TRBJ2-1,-,CASSQASGIISYNEQFF,TGCGCCAGCAGCCAGGCTAGCGGGATAATATCCTACAATGAGCAGTTCTTC
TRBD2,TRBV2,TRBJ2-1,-,CAGKAGRQYEQFF,TGTGCCGGGAAAGCGGGGAGACAATATGAGCAGTTCTTC
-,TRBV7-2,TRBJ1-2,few,CASSPAEPYGYTF,TGTGCCAGCAGCCCCGCGGAGCCCTATGGCTACACCTTC
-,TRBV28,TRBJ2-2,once,CASTPLGHLNTGELFF,TGTGCCAGCACGCCCCTTGGACACCTAAACACCGGGGAGCTGTTTTTT
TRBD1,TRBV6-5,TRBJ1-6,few,CASSLTGENSPLHF,TGTGCCAGCAGCCTCACAGGGGAAAATTCACCCCTCCACTTT
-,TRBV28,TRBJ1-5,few,CASSLFLNQPQHF,TGTGCCAGCAGTTTATTTCTCAATCAGCCCCAGCATTTT
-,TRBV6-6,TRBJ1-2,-,CASSVPTASGGYTF,TGTGCCAGCAGCGTCCCGACGGCCAGCGGGGGCTACACCTTC
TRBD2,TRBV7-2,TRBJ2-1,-,CASRTSGGSYNEQFF,TGTGCCAGCAGGACTAGCGGGGGTTCCTACAATGAGCAGTTCTTC
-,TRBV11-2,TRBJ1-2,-,CASSSIPDRGYGYTF,TGTGCCAGCAGCTCCATCCCGGACAGAGGGTATGGCTACACCTTC
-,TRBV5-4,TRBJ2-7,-,CASSLGGAGIYEQYF,TGTGCCAGCAGCTTGGGGGGGGCAGGGATCTACGAGCAGTACTTC
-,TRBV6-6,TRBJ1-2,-,CASSLRDTRGYTF,TGTGCCAGCAGTCTCCGGGACACCCGTGGCTACACCTTC
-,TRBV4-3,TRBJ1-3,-,CASSQDWRGGLRNTIYF,TGCGCCAGCAGCCAAGATTGGAGGGGCGGGTTGAGAAACACCATATATTTT
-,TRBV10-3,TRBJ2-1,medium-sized,CAIGRGGPEQFF,TGTGCCATCGGGAGAGGGGGGCCTGAGCAGTTCTTC
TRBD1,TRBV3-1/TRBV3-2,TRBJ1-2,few,CASSHGTGDGYTF,TGTGCCAGCAGCCATGGGACAGGGGATGGCTACACCTTC
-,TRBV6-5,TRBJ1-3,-,CASSYDSWNTIYF,TGTGCCAGCAGTTACGACTCTTGGAACACCATATATTTT
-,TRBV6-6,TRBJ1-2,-,CASREGNYGYTF,TGTGCCAGCAGAGAAGGGAACTATGGCTACACCTTC
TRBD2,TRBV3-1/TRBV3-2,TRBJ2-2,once,CASSQERGGAGELFF,TGTGCCAGCAGCCAAGAGAGGGGAGGGGCCGGGGAGCTGTTTTTT
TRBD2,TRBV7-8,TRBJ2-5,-,CASSPQLARGETQYF,TGTGCCAGCAGCCCACAACTAGCGAGGGGAGAGACCCAGTACTTC
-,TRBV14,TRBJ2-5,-,CASSNYLGETQYF,TGTGCCAGCAGCAATTATTTGGGAGAGACCCAGTACTTC
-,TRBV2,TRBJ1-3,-,CASSGPGAGNTIYF,TGTGCCAGCAGCGGCCCAGGGGCTGGAAACACCATATATTTT
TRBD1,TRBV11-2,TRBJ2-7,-,CASSLLGGRTTYEQYF,TGTGCCAGCAGCTTATTAGGGGGCCGGACGACCTACGAGCAGTACTTC
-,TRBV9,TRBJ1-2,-,CASSRSPRQSNYGYTF,TGTGCCAGCAGCCGATCTCCTCGACAGTCTAACTATGGCTACACCTTC
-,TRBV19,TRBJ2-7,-,CASSIGGRYEQYF,TGTGCCAGTAGTATAGGAGGTCGCTACGAGCAGTACTTC